Listed below are T cell receptor beta chains from one sample, sequenced in a study of blood T cells in healthy people across ages. TCRdb independently ran MiXCR on the 5' RACE reads; one entry per CDR3 protein. Seen here are around 870,000 distinct CDR3 sequences, 29% observed once, and the top ten hold roughly 17%. Material for sequencing was blood. The receptors were sampled from a woman aged 80 or over in good health. Each CDR3 is given with its conserved first and last residue. D genes are given only for firm matches.

d_call: TRBD1
v_call: TRBV12-3/TRBV12-4
j_call: TRBJ1-5
cdr3_aa: CASSLKDRFLEPQHF

d_call: -
v_call: TRBV6-1
j_call: TRBJ1-2
cdr3_aa: CASTAQGRNYGYTF

d_call: -
v_call: TRBV6-1
j_call: TRBJ1-1
cdr3_aa: CAGSSFDRNTGAFF

d_call: -
v_call: TRBV5-1
j_call: TRBJ1-6
cdr3_aa: CASSLGQSNSPLHF

d_call: -
v_call: TRBV7-2
j_call: TRBJ2-7
cdr3_aa: CASSLSGALAEQYF

d_call: -
v_call: TRBV4-1
j_call: TRBJ1-4
cdr3_aa: CASSQDPPSATNEKLFF

d_call: TRBD1
v_call: TRBV12-3/TRBV12-4
j_call: TRBJ1-4
cdr3_aa: CASRLRGRGEKLFF

d_call: -
v_call: TRBV5-1
j_call: TRBJ1-1
cdr3_aa: CASSLLVTGTEAFF

d_call: -
v_call: TRBV5-4
j_call: TRBJ2-2
cdr3_aa: CASSQPGQINTGELFF

d_call: -
v_call: TRBV20-1
j_call: TRBJ2-1
cdr3_aa: CSARDRVTATDEQFF

d_call: -
v_call: TRBV6-5
j_call: TRBJ1-6
cdr3_aa: CATHRSAPLHF

d_call: -
v_call: TRBV6-1
j_call: TRBJ2-3
cdr3_aa: CASSEPLDWTTDTQYF

d_call: -
v_call: TRBV3-1
j_call: TRBJ2-2
cdr3_aa: CASSQALSVNTGERFF

d_call: -
v_call: TRBV12-3/TRBV12-4
j_call: TRBJ1-2
cdr3_aa: CASSLGRGGGRGYTF

d_call: TRBD2
v_call: TRBV4-3
j_call: TRBJ2-2
cdr3_aa: CASTLQVAGGRDTGELFF

d_call: -
v_call: TRBV12-3/TRBV12-4
j_call: TRBJ2-2
cdr3_aa: CASSPWTPTNTGELFF

d_call: TRBD1
v_call: TRBV24-1
j_call: TRBJ2-1
cdr3_aa: CATSESNRGLRETQFF

d_call: -
v_call: TRBV11-2
j_call: TRBJ2-7
cdr3_aa: CASSFSDYEQYF

d_call: TRBD2
v_call: TRBV6-4
j_call: TRBJ2-1
cdr3_aa: CASRREAGGFDEQFF

d_call: -
v_call: TRBV18
j_call: TRBJ2-5
cdr3_aa: CASSPPSLETQYF

d_call: TRBD1
v_call: TRBV7-8
j_call: TRBJ1-4
cdr3_aa: CASSGRTGTATNEKLFF

d_call: -
v_call: TRBV5-1
j_call: TRBJ1-2
cdr3_aa: CASSLGQNGYTF

d_call: TRBD1
v_call: TRBV5-1
j_call: TRBJ2-7
cdr3_aa: CASSEGTEYYEQYF

d_call: -
v_call: TRBV7-2
j_call: TRBJ1-5
cdr3_aa: CASSPGTAGQHF

d_call: TRBD1
v_call: TRBV10-3
j_call: TRBJ1-4
cdr3_aa: CASNRGGTENEKLFF

d_call: TRBD1
v_call: TRBV7-3
j_call: TRBJ1-1
cdr3_aa: CASSPQGGRNTEAFF

d_call: TRBD1
v_call: TRBV13
j_call: TRBJ1-6
cdr3_aa: CASSPGQGGPPLHF

d_call: -
v_call: TRBV9
j_call: TRBJ2-1
cdr3_aa: CASSAGGLSGGRKFF

d_call: -
v_call: TRBV7-2
j_call: TRBJ1-2
cdr3_aa: CASGSPSSRNYGYTF

d_call: -
v_call: TRBV7-9
j_call: TRBJ2-5
cdr3_aa: CASSLDSGGRETQYF

d_call: -
v_call: TRBV7-2
j_call: TRBJ2-5
cdr3_aa: CASSPRVPGDSYQGTQYF

d_call: -
v_call: TRBV27
j_call: TRBJ2-1
cdr3_aa: CASSSNAGTSYNEQFF

d_call: -
v_call: TRBV12-3/TRBV12-4
j_call: TRBJ2-5
cdr3_aa: CASSLTSPLETQYF

d_call: -
v_call: TRBV5-1
j_call: TRBJ2-3
cdr3_aa: CASSLQNTDTQYF

d_call: TRBD1
v_call: TRBV2
j_call: TRBJ2-1
cdr3_aa: CASRTGGGDEQFF

d_call: -
v_call: TRBV7-2
j_call: TRBJ2-4
cdr3_aa: CASSLEPLALAKNIQYF